A selection of T cell receptor beta chains follows, all from one sample in a study of shared clonotypes between healthy human individuals. Produced via immunoSEQ multiplex PCR; TCRdb's table is partial and in-frame only. The table has about 2.1 million clones, over 85% seen once. Input material: naive CD8+ T cells from PBMCs. The source of these receptors is a man in his late teens or twenties in good health. Some clones in this sample may be carry-over from other donors' samples. The CDR3 runs from the conserved cysteine through the conserved F or W. Fields, in order: clone size, V gene, D gene, J gene, CDR3 DNA, CDR3 protein. The D gene is left open where the match is weak. A row's size may be missing; if present it is once, few, many or a size class.

abundance: .
v_gene: TRBV7-9
d_gene: TRBD1
j_gene: TRBJ2-4
CDR3nt: TGTGCCAGCAGTTCAGGACAGGGGGAAAACATTCAGTACTTC
CDR3aa: CASSSGQGENIQYF

abundance: .
v_gene: TRBV7-3
d_gene: TRBD2
j_gene: TRBJ2-5
CDR3nt: TGTGCCAGCAGCCCAGTAGCGGGAGGAGAGACCCAGTACTTC
CDR3aa: CASSPVAGGETQYF

abundance: .
v_gene: TRBV19
d_gene: TRBD1
j_gene: TRBJ1-5
CDR3nt: TGTGCCAGTGACAGGGGTATATATCAGCCCCAGCATTTT
CDR3aa: CASDRGIYQPQHF

abundance: few
v_gene: TRBV9
d_gene: .
j_gene: TRBJ1-4
CDR3nt: TGTGCCAGCAGCGTAGTATCGGGTGAAAAACTGTTTTTT
CDR3aa: CASSVVSGEKLFF

abundance: .
v_gene: TRBV21-1
d_gene: .
j_gene: TRBJ2-1
CDR3nt: TGTGCCAGCAGCCAGGGACGGTTCGTGCACAATGAGCAGTTCTTC
CDR3aa: CASSQGRFVHNEQFF

abundance: once
v_gene: TRBV25-1
d_gene: .
j_gene: TRBJ2-1
CDR3nt: TGTGCCAGCAGTGAAGGGCGGCTCTCCTACAATGAGCAGTTCTTC
CDR3aa: CASSEGRLSYNEQFF

abundance: .
v_gene: TRBV7-6
d_gene: .
j_gene: TRBJ1-2
CDR3nt: TGTGCCAGCAGCTTCAACAGCAACTATGGCTACACCTTC
CDR3aa: CASSFNSNYGYTF

abundance: .
v_gene: TRBV27
d_gene: .
j_gene: TRBJ2-7
CDR3nt: TGTGCCAGCAGTTCCCCATTGCGGGATGTCTACGAGCAGTACTTC
CDR3aa: CASSSPLRDVYEQYF

abundance: .
v_gene: TRBV28
d_gene: TRBD2
j_gene: TRBJ2-1
CDR3nt: TGTGCCAGCAGTTTCCCAATAAGACTAGCGGGGACCCTTGGTGAGCAGTTCTTC
CDR3aa: CASSFPIRLAGTLGEQFF

abundance: .
v_gene: TRBV28
d_gene: .
j_gene: TRBJ1-2
CDR3nt: TGTGCCAGCAGTTACAGGGTGGTACTAGGCTACACCTTC
CDR3aa: CASSYRVVLGYTF

abundance: .
v_gene: TRBV29-1
d_gene: .
j_gene: TRBJ2-1
CDR3nt: TGCAGCGGTAACGGACGCCGCTACAATGAGCAGTTCTTC
CDR3aa: CSGNGRRYNEQFF

abundance: once
v_gene: TRBV19
d_gene: .
j_gene: TRBJ1-5
CDR3nt: TGTGCCAGTTGTTGGGCAGAGGGGATCTGGAATCAGCCCCAGCATTTT
CDR3aa: CASCWAEGIWNQPQHF